Listed here are 22 T cell receptor beta chains from one sample, sequenced in a study of regulatory and conventional T cells in RAG deficiency. Genomic DNA came from blood conventional CD4+ T cells gated CD25-low CD127-high. TCRdb keeps only in-frame clones here, not all; method: immunoSEQ multiplex PCR. Altogether under 45,000 clones are present, about three quarters being singletons, with the ten largest covering 3% to 3.5%. The data also belong to a second study, concerning regulatory T cells. That report adds: Amplification used 52 TRBV primers and 13 TRBJ primers.

The source material was CD4+ effector T cells sorted from blood. These receptor sequences come from a human donor in good health.

This clone was seen a single time. The gene calls are TRBV28 and TRBJ2-2; no definite D call. The germline V gene encodes CDR1 MDHEN and CDR2 SYDVKM. The ends were cut back, 1 base at V and 7 bases at J, with 10 bases in the middle. CDR3 length: 14 residues. CDR3: CASSLSTPGGELFF. The DNA of the CDR3 is TGTGCCAGCAGTTTATCCACCCCCGGCGGGGAGCTGTTTTTT.

V gene TRBV4-1 combines with J gene TRBJ1-6; D gene ambiguous. Germline CDR1 reads MGHRA; CDR2 reads YSYEKL. The germline V and J ends were trimmed by 4 bases and 6 bases, with 13 bases remaining between them. CDR3 size: 15 residues. The CDR3 is CASSRDYSGNSPLHF. The CDR3 DNA reads TGCGCCAGCAGCCGAGACTACAGTGGTAATTCACCCCTCCACTTT.

The rearrangement links TRBV5-6 to TRBJ1-1, with D unclear. Looked up from germline, CDR1 is SGHDT and CDR2 is YYEEEE. The CDR3 sequence is 15 residues long. The V gene lost 0 bases and the J gene lost 1 base, with 10 bases spanning the gap. The CDR3 region has the DNA TGTGCCAGCAGCTTGGTTGAACTCAGGAACACTGAAGCTTTCTTT. Its protein is CASSLVELRNTEAFF. The whole variable domain, filled in from reference TRBV5-6 and TRBJ1-1, reads DAGVTQSPTHLIKTRGQQVTLRCSPKSGHDTVSWYQQALGQGPQFIFQYYEEEERQRGNFPDRFSGHQFPNYSSELNVNALLLGDSALYLCASSLVELRNTEAFFGQGTRLTVV.

The chain carries TRBV6-5 and TRBJ1-5; no clear D gene. Germline V lookup: CDR1 MNHEY, CDR2 SVGAGI. Trimming pared 8 bases from V and 0 bases from J, leaving 11 bases between. The CDR3 loop spans 14 amino acids. The CDR3 reads CASRRRYSNQPQHF. Written as DNA, the CDR3 is TGTGCCAGCCGCAGGCGTTATAGCAATCAGCCCCAGCATTTT.

As DNA, the CDR3 is TGTGCCAGCAGCGGTGGCGCCGCCGGTACCAATCAGCCCCAGCATTTT. Its translation: CASSGGAAGTNQPQHF. V and J are TRBV7-9 and TRBJ1-5, with D unresolved. This CDR3 has 16 residues. V dropped 5 bases and J dropped 3 bases, with 17 bases sitting between them. Germline lookup yields CDR1 SEHNR and CDR2 FQNEAQ (reference sequence).

The CDR3, as DNA: TGTGCCAGCAGTAGGGACAAGGTAGGCGCCTACGAGCAGTACTTC. This sequence encodes CASSRDKVGAYEQYF. The chain joins TRBV6-5 to TRBJ2-7; possibly TRBD1 for D (6 bases). Per the germline V gene, CDR1 is MNHEY and CDR2 is SVGAGI. The CDR3 contains 15 residues. Trimming pared 5 bases from V and 2 bases from J, leaving 16 bases between.

The rearrangement joins TRBV27 to TRBJ1-3; the D gene is possibly TRBD1 (5 bases). This CDR3 comprises 13 residues. The V end lost 2 bases, the J end lost 7 bases, and 9 bases lay between the germline ends. Germline CDR1 MNHEY, CDR2 SMNVEV (reference sequence). The CDR3 coding sequence is TGTGCCAGCAGTTTACGGCAGGGCAACACCATATATTTT. Protein sequence: CASSLRQGNTIYF.

The chain recombines TRBV18 with TRBJ1-2; D not resolved. Germline V gene data show CDR1 as KGHSH and CDR2 as LQKENI. V was clipped by 5 bases and J by 2 bases, with 9 bases between them. This CDR3 has 13 residues. Here the CDR3 DNA reads TGTGCCAGCTCAGCGGACGGAAACTATGGCTACACCTTC. Encoded protein: CASSADGNYGYTF.

The chain recombines TRBV15 with TRBJ1-5; maybe TRBD1 (5 bases). V gave up 1 base and J gave up 2 bases, with 12 bases separating them. The CDR3 covers 16 residues. CDR1 is LNHNV and CDR2 is YYDKDF in the germline V gene (reference sequence). The CDR3 region is CATSRGGRLGNQPQHF. CDR3 sequence (DNA): TGTGCCACCAGCAGAGGGGGGAGACTGGGCAATCAGCCCCAGCATTTT.

This chain connects TRBV15 to TRBJ1-4; no definite D call. This CDR3 spans 13 amino acids. Per germline, CDR1 LNHNV and CDR2 YYDKDF (reference sequence). With 11 bases removed from V and 8 bases from J, the gap between germline ends came to 18 bases. CDR3 residues: CASRRAPNEKLFF. CDR3 nucleotide sequence: TGTGCCTCAAGAAGGGCCCCAAACGAAAAACTGTTTTTT.

This rearrangement joins TRBV19 to TRBJ2-7; 9 bases map to TRBD1. The V gene end was trimmed by 3 bases and the J gene end by 6 bases; junction bases not matched to a gene: 9. The CDR3 sequence is 15 residues long. The germline CDR1 and CDR2 sequences are LNHDA and SQIVND (reference sequence). The CDR3, as DNA: TGTGCCAGTAGTATTGTCGGGACAGGGTTACGCGAGCAGTACTTC. Amino acids: CASSIVGTGLREQYF.

This chain joins TRBV6-4 and TRBJ2-7; 15 nucleotides align to TRBD2. V lost 4 bases to trimming and J lost 4 bases; unmatched junction nucleotides: 2. The CDR3 totals 15 residues. Germline CDR1 is MRHNA and CDR2 is SNTAGT. This CDR3 reads CASSGTSGGAYEQYF. The CDR3 DNA reads as TGTGCCAGCAGTGGGACTAGCGGGGGGGCGTACGAGCAGTACTTC.

The sample holds one count of this clone. V usage is TRBV6-1 and J usage is TRBJ2-3; D ambiguous. Germline CDR1 MNHNS, CDR2 SASEGT. This CDR3 is built from 14 residues. V was clipped by 8 bases and J by 2 bases, with 14 bases between them. The CDR3 region has the DNA TGTGCCAGCGCCCCTTACGGATTCACAGATACGCAGTATTTT. Translated: CASAPYGFTDTQYF.

This clone has a handful of counts. The gene calls are TRBV23-1 and TRBJ2-5; 9 bases are a match to TRBD1. TRBV23-1 is given ORF status, its function remaining uncertain. V lost 8 bases and J lost 4; bases outside the gene matches: 5. This CDR3 contains 13 residues. The CDR3 loop reads CASGTGKGETQYF. In DNA form, the CDR3 reads TGCGCCAGCGGGACAGGGAAAGGAGAGACCCAGTACTTC.

The V and J genes are TRBV18 and TRBJ1-1, with D perhaps TRBD1 (5 bases). V was trimmed by 3 bases and J by 1 base, leaving 12 bases between them. CDR1 and CDR2 (germline): KGHSH, LQKENI. CDR3 length: 15 residues. DNA for the CDR3: TGTGCCAGCTCACCCAGGGTAGTTGAGAACACTGAAGCTTTCTTT. It yields the protein CASSPRVVENTEAFF. Variable domain in full (rest from reference TRBV18 and TRBJ1-1): NAGVMQNPRHLVRRRGQEARLRCSPMKGHSHVYWYRQLPEEGLKFMVYLQKENIIDESGMPKERFSAEFPKEGPSILRIQQVVRGDSAAYFCASSPRVVENTEAFFGQGTRLTVV.

By sample share, this clone is medium-sized (0.01 to 0.1%). CDR3 nucleotides: TGTGCCTGGAAGTGGTCTAGCTCCTATAATTCACCCCTCCACTTT. It specifies CAWKWSSSYNSPLHF. The chain recombines TRBV30 with TRBJ1-6; no definite D call. The CDR3 has 15 residues. V dropped 4 bases and J dropped 0 bases, with 10 bases sitting between them. The germline V gene encodes CDR1 GTSNPN and CDR2 SVGIG (reference sequence).

This clone was picked up one time. The chain carries TRBV5-4 and TRBJ1-2, with D hard to call. CDR1 and CDR2 (germline): SGHNT, YYREEE (reference sequence). The CDR3 runs to 13 residues. The germline V and J ends were trimmed by 5 bases and 4 bases, with 12 bases remaining between them. The CDR3 DNA is TGTGCCAGCAGTTCGGACGGAAGCTATGGCTACACCTTC. Protein: CASSSDGSYGYTF. Combining the CDR3 with reference TRBV5-4 and TRBJ1-2 gives the whole variable domain ETGVTQSPTHLIKTRGQQVTLRCSSQSGHNTVSWYQQALGQGPQFIFQYYREEENGRGNFPPRFSGLQFPNYSSELNVNALELDDSALYLCASSSDGSYGYTFGSGTRLTVV.

This sequence joins TRBV5-1 and TRBJ2-5; 12 bases line up with TRBD2. The V and J ends lost 2 bases and 1 base, in that order; junction bases with no gene match: 6. This CDR3 contains 17 residues. Per the germline V gene, CDR1 is SGHRS and CDR2 is YFSETQ. CDR3 coding DNA: TGCGCCAGCAGCTTCGCTCCTAGCGGGGGGGCCCAAGAGACCCAGTACTTC. The encoded protein is CASSFAPSGGAQETQYF.

J is TRBJ2-2 and V is TRBV7-3; perhaps TRBD2 as D (6 bases). The V and J ends lost 5 bases and 5 bases respectively, with 21 bases between them. The germline V gene has CDR1 SGHTA and CDR2 FQGTGA. The CDR3 length is 17 residues. CDR3: CASSLQGAGPRTGELFF. In DNA, the CDR3 is TGTGCCAGCAGCCTCCAAGGAGCGGGCCCCAGGACCGGGGAGCTGTTTTTT.

CDR3 region: CASSQDLRGRTGELFF. Here the CDR3 DNA reads TGCGCCAGCAGCCAAGATTTGAGGGGTCGGACCGGGGAGCTGTTTTTT. The rearrangement joins TRBV4-1 to TRBJ2-2; D could derive from TRBD1 or TRBD2 (5 bases each). This CDR3 has 16 residues. Trimming cost V 0 bases and J 5 bases, with 13 bases left between them. CDR1 is MGHRA and CDR2 is YSYEKL in the germline V gene.

The V call is TRBV27, the J call TRBJ2-5; tentative D call: TRBD2 (5 bases). This CDR3 region has 13 residues. CDR1 and CDR2 (germline): MNHEY, SMNVEV (reference sequence). Trimming took off 5 bases at V and 5 bases at J, with 12 bases between the two ends. The CDR3 loop is CASSPRRGETQYF. In nucleotides, the CDR3 is TGTGCCAGCAGTCCACGGAGAGGGGAGACCCAGTACTTC.

Comments on this clone: One end of the junction fails to match germline, which may point to a read error. The gene calls are TRBV12-5 and TRBJ2-7; D is perhaps TRBD1 or TRBD2 (6 bases each). The V gene's germline CDR1 is LGHNT and CDR2 FRNRAP. The CDR3 sequence is 11 residues long. The CDR3 bases are TGTGCTAGTGGTTTGGAAGGGGGGTCGCACTTC. Residues: CASGLEGGSHF.